Presented here are 17 T cell receptor beta chains from one specimen sequenced in a study of cytomegalovirus exposure and HLA in healthy donors. Generated by immunoSEQ multiplex PCR, the TCRdb table keeps only in-frame clones and is missing some. The sample lists 250,000 to 400,000 clones, roughly 87% occurring once. The material sequenced was PBMCs. The source of these receptors is a young woman in good health and CMV-seropositive.

V is TRBV5-4 and J is TRBJ1-2; D call uncertain. The CDR3 is made up of 12 amino acids. Trimming cost V 1 base and J 6 bases, with 7 bases left between them. Germline V CDR1 and CDR2: SGHNT, YYREEE (reference sequence). The DNA of the CDR3 is TGTGCCAGCAGCTTGTCGTTCAATGGCTACACCTTC. Encoded protein: CASSLSFNGYTF.

The chain recombines TRBV11-3 with TRBJ2-1; TRBD2 matches 14 bases. CDR3 length equals 17 residues. CDR1 SGHNT and CDR2 YENEEA come from the germline V gene. V trimming: 5 bases; J trimming: 6 bases; junction bases outside the gene matches: 9. The CDR3 DNA reads as TGTGCCAGCAGCCCGCATCGACTAGCGGGAGGGCCCAATGAGCAGTTCTTC. Its protein is CASSPHRLAGGPNEQFF.

V and J are TRBV30 and TRBJ1-1; the D is unclear. CDR1 is GTSNPN, CDR2 SVGIG, per germline (reference sequence). The V gene lost 8 bases and the J gene lost 0 bases, with 10 bases spanning the gap. The CDR3 totals 12 residues. The CDR3 DNA follows: TGTGCCGTGACGGCAATGAACACTGAAGCTTTCTTT. This translates into CAVTAMNTEAFF. The full variable domain, with the rest looked up from reference TRBV30 and TRBJ1-1, is SQTIHQWPATLVQPVGSPLSLECTVEGTSNPNLYWYRQAAGRGLQLLFYSVGIGQISSEVPQNLSASRPQDRQFILSSKKLLLSDSGFYLCAVTAMNTEAFFGQGTRLTVV.

This rearrangement joins TRBV5-1 to TRBJ1-2; D may be TRBD1 (6 bases). Germline-derived CDR1 and CDR2 are SGHRS and YFSETQ. Trimming removed 0 bases from V and 5 bases from J, with 8 bases in between. The length of the CDR3 is 13 residues. CDR3 in DNA: TGCGCCAGCAGCTTGGGACAGGAGTATGGCTACACCTTC. It is translated as CASSLGQEYGYTF. The entire variable domain, with the rest obtained from reference TRBV5-1 and TRBJ1-2, is as follows: KAGVTQTPRYLIKTRGQQVTLSCSPISGHRSVSWYQQTPGQGLQFLFEYFSETQRNKGNFPGRFSGRQFSNSRSEMNVSTLELGDSALYLCASSLGQEYGYTFGSGTRLTVV.

This clone showed up just a few times. The chain is built from TRBV18 and TRBJ1-2, with D possibly being TRBD1 (6 bases). Trimming removed 1 base from V and 3 bases from J, with 6 bases in between. The CDR3 length is 13 residues. Per the germline V gene, CDR1 is KGHSH and CDR2 is LQKENI. CDR3 in amino acids: CASSPQGDYGYTF. The CDR3 bases are TGTGCCAGCTCACCACAGGGGGACTATGGCTACACCTTC.

The chain has TRBV7-3 and TRBJ2-7, with 7 bases lining up with TRBD1. Trimming cost V 8 bases and J 1 base; bases outside gene matches: 5. This CDR3 is built from 13 residues. Germline CDR1 is SGHTA and CDR2 is FQGTGA. CDR3 DNA: TGTGCCAGCGCTCCACAGGGGTCCTACGAGCAGTACTTC. This sequence encodes CASAPQGSYEQYF.

This chain joins TRBV5-1 and TRBJ2-5; TRBD1 or TRBD2 may be the D gene (6 bases each). The CDR3 runs 14 residues. The V gene lost 6 bases and the J gene lost 2 bases, with 14 bases spanning the gap. In germline, CDR1 is SGHRS, CDR2 YFSETQ. The CDR3, as DNA: TGCGCCAGCACGCTAGGGGGGTCACAAGAGACCCAGTACTTC. Translated, it gives CASTLGGSQETQYF.

The chain joins TRBV29-1 to TRBJ1-1; 8 bases are a match to TRBD1. The CDR3 is 15 residues long. V was pared by 7 bases and J by 11 bases, with 21 bases of the junction left unmatched. Germline V lookup: CDR1 SQVTM, CDR2 ANQGSEA. CDR3 bases: TGCAGCGCATACCAACGACAGGGGCCGGGTAGTATCGCTTTCTTT. Its protein product is CSAYQRQGPGSIAFF.

The chain has TRBV6-1 and TRBJ1-2, with TRBD1 matching 9 bases. Germline trimming cut 2 bases from V and 7 bases from J; bases unmatched to any gene: 5. Germline V lookup: CDR1 MNHNS, CDR2 SASEGT. CDR3 length: 14 amino acids. The DNA for the CDR3 is TGTGCCAGCAGTGAATGGACAGGGGAGGGTGGCTACACCTTC. Protein: CASSEWTGEGGYTF.

This clone was detected only a few times. This chain joins TRBV5-4 and TRBJ1-2; 7 bases fit TRBD1. With 0 bases clipped from V and 6 bases from J, the junction kept 2 bases outside the gene matches. In germline, CDR1 is SGHNT, CDR2 YYREEE (reference sequence). This CDR3 comprises 13 residues. The DNA of the CDR3 is TGTGCCAGCAGCTTGGGAGGGGGCAATGGCTACACCTTC. Protein: CASSLGGGNGYTF.

The CDR3 sequence: CASILRGGWYGYTF. The CDR3 coding sequence is TGTGCCAGCATCCTGAGAGGGGGCTGGTATGGCTACACCTTC. This chain links TRBV28 with TRBJ1-2; 7 nucleotides match TRBD1. Per the germline V gene, CDR1 is MDHEN and CDR2 is SYDVKM. The V gene end was trimmed by 7 bases and the J gene end by 5 bases; junction bases not matched to a gene: 10. This CDR3 is built from 14 residues.

The chain combines TRBV28 with TRBJ2-3; 8 bases line up with TRBD1. CDR1 and CDR2 (germline): MDHEN, SYDVKM. V gave up 3 bases and J gave up 6 bases; unmatched junction bases: 5. CDR3 length: 14 amino acids. Written as DNA, the CDR3 is TGTGCCAGCAGTTTCTCACAGGGGGTCGATACGCAGTATTTT. It is translated as CASSFSQGVDTQYF.

V gene TRBV5-1 combines with J gene TRBJ2-3, with D uncertain. The CDR3 is 11 residues long. Germline V lookup: CDR1 SGHRS, CDR2 YFSETQ. Deletions cut 3 bases from V and 2 bases from J, with 1 base between. CDR3 coding DNA: TGCGCCAGCAGCTCCACAGATACGCAGTATTTT. It yields the protein CASSSTDTQYF.

The rearrangement links TRBV7-2 to TRBJ2-3; no clear D. The CDR3 is 15 amino acids. The ends were cut back, 8 bases at V and 2 bases at J, with 17 bases in the middle. From germline, CDR1 is SGHTA and CDR2 FQGNSA. As DNA, the CDR3 is TGTGCCAGCCAGCCATACAGCGCCTTCACAGATACGCAGTATTTT. Amino acid sequence: CASQPYSAFTDTQYF.

This clone was observed a single time. The chain couples TRBV9 to TRBJ2-1; 9 positions match TRBD2. V was pared by 0 bases and J by 6 bases, with 4 bases of the junction left unmatched. The CDR3 sequence is 15 residues long. Per the germline V gene, CDR1 is SGDLS and CDR2 is YYNGEE. CDR3 in DNA: TGTGCCAGCAGCGTAGCTCCTAGCGGGATCAATGAGCAGTTCTTC. Translating gives CASSVAPSGINEQFF.

The rearrangement links TRBV7-6 to TRBJ2-5; 7 positions agree with TRBD1. Losses at the gene ends were 0 bases for V and 3 bases for J; bases not matched to a gene: 4. There are 15 residues in the CDR3. The germline V gene has CDR1 SGHVS and CDR2 FNYEAQ. The CDR3 is CASSLAPRGKETQYF. The CDR3 region has the DNA TGTGCCAGCAGCTTAGCGCCCAGGGGGAAAGAGACCCAGTACTTC.

This clone turned up a few times. Here the CDR3 DNA reads TGTGCCAGCAGCCATAGACAGAATACTCCCTACGAGCAGTACTTC. Translating gives CASSHRQNTPYEQYF. This rearrangement joins TRBV4-2 to TRBJ2-7, with TRBD1 as a possible D gene (5 bases). CDR3 size: 15 residues. The ends were cut back, 3 bases at V and 2 bases at J, with 14 bases in the middle. Germline V gives CDR1 LGHNA, CDR2 YNFKEQ.